These 29 T cell receptor beta chains originate from one sample sequenced in a study of blood T cell repertoires in COVID-19. Using immunoSEQ multiplex PCR, the repertoire was profiled, and TCRdb retains in-frame clones only, with some absent. The sample shows approximately 270,000 clones, over 75% of them seen only once. What was sequenced was PBMCs or T cells enriched from blood (not recorded which). These receptors all come from a woman in her forties or fifties who had recovered from COVID-19.

The chain is built from TRBV18 and TRBJ1-3; no clear D gene. V dropped 6 bases and J dropped 0 bases, with 12 bases sitting between them. Germline V CDR1 and CDR2: KGHSH, LQKENI. The CDR3 has 15 amino acids. In DNA form, the CDR3 reads TGTGCCAGCTCGCCAGGTTCGGGCTCTGGAAACACCATATATTTT. This translates into CASSPGSGSGNTIYF.

The chain has TRBV2 and TRBJ2-2; possibly TRBD1 for D (7 bases). The germline V gene has CDR1 SNHLY and CDR2 FYNNEI. Trimming took 7 bases from V and 4 from J, leaving 19 bases between them. This CDR3 has 16 amino acids. The CDR3 reads CASKDRKLASTGELFF. In DNA form, the CDR3 reads TGTGCCAGCAAGGACAGGAAGCTAGCGAGCACCGGGGAGCTGTTTTTT.

The sample holds one count of this clone. The chain joins TRBV27 to TRBJ2-3, with D tentatively TRBD1 (6 bases). The CDR3 has 19 amino acids. Per germline, CDR1 MNHEY and CDR2 SMNVEV (reference sequence). Between the trimmed V and J ends, which lost 1 base and 3 bases, there was a span of 23 bases. CDR3: CASSLYSPGATALTDTQYF. The CDR3 nucleotides read TGTGCCAGCAGTTTATATTCTCCAGGGGCTACAGCCCTGACAGATACGCAGTATTTT.

The V and J genes are TRBV5-1 and TRBJ1-2; D perhaps matches TRBD1 (6 bases). CDR1 and CDR2 (germline): SGHRS, YFSETQ. The V gene lost 2 bases and the J gene lost 4 bases, with 12 bases spanning the gap. The CDR3 runs 14 residues. This chain's CDR3 is CASSLETGSYGYTF. The CDR3 nucleotides are TGCGCCAGCAGCTTAGAAACAGGGTCCTATGGCTACACCTTC.

The sample holds a few counts of this clone. The chain has TRBV27 and TRBJ1-5; 12 bases agree with TRBD1. Germline assignment: CDR1 MNHEY and CDR2 SMNVEV (reference sequence). The CDR3 totals 17 residues. After removal of 6 bases from V and 1 base from J, the junction contained 7 bases not matched to a gene. CDR3 loop: CASRGQGAITSNQPQHF. Written as DNA, the CDR3 is TGTGCCAGCAGGGGACAGGGGGCGATCACAAGCAATCAGCCCCAGCATTTT.

The chain links TRBV14 to TRBJ2-5; 9 bases fit TRBD2. The junction had 7 bases not matched to a gene; V was cut back by 4 bases and J by 4 bases. From germline, CDR1 is SGHDN and CDR2 FVKESK. This CDR3 comprises 15 residues. CDR3 in amino acids: CASSPLLAGVETQYF. DNA of the CDR3: TGTGCCAGCAGCCCACTCTTAGCGGGAGTAGAGACCCAGTACTTC. The full variable domain, completed using reference TRBV14 and TRBJ2-5, is EAGVTQFPSHSVIEKGQTVTLRCDPISGHDNLYWYRRVMGKEIKFLLHFVKESKQDESGMPNNRFLAERTGGTYSTLKVQPAELEDSGVYFCASSPLLAGVETQYFGPGTRLLVL.

CDR3 protein: CASSLIVTANTGELFF. CDR3 in DNA: TGTGCCAGCAGCTTAATTGTGACAGCGAACACCGGGGAGCTGTTTTTT. The chain combines TRBV7-3 with TRBJ2-2; TRBD1 is a possible D gene (5 bases). Germline CDR1 reads SGHTA; CDR2 reads FQGTGA. The CDR3 consists of 16 residues. V was shortened by 1 base and J by 0 bases, with 9 bases between the two germline ends. The full variable domain, in which reference TRBV7-3 and TRBJ2-2 provide the parts outside the CDR3, is GAGVSQTPSNKVTEKGKYVELRCDPISGHTALYWYRQSLGQGPEFLIYFQGTGAADDSGLPNDRFFAVRPEGSVSTLKIQRTERGDSAVYLCASSLIVTANTGELFFGEGSRLTVL.

J is TRBJ1-1 and V is TRBV27; TRBD1 aligns across 8 bases. Trimming took 5 bases from V and 3 from J; bases not matched to a gene: 11. The CDR3 covers 16 residues. CDR1 and CDR2 from the germline V gene are MNHEY and SMNVEV (reference sequence). The CDR3 sequence: CASSPIRGLGDTEAFF. As DNA, the CDR3 is TGTGCCAGCAGTCCGATCAGGGGGCTAGGGGACACTGAAGCTTTCTTT.

The V call is TRBV12-3 or TRBV12-4, the J call TRBJ1-2; D possibly corresponds to TRBD1 (6 bases). V lost 5 bases to trimming and J lost 4 bases, with 8 bases between them. This CDR3 region has 12 residues. CDR3 sequence: CASSQQGYGYTF. The CDR3 DNA sequence: TGTGCCAGCAGTCAACAGGGCTATGGCTACACCTTC.

The chain couples TRBV3-1 (or the pseudogene TRBV3-2) to TRBJ2-6; 7 bases agree with TRBD1. V shed 4 bases, J shed 0 bases, and the junction held 6 bases outside the gene matches. Germline CDR1 and CDR2: LGHDT and YNNKEL (reference sequence). This CDR3 contains 17 residues. As DNA, the CDR3 is TGTGCCAGCAGCCCAACGACAGGGTTCTCTGGGGCCAACGTCCTGACTTTC. Protein sequence: CASSPTTGFSGANVLTF.

The genes are TRBV5-1 and TRBJ1-3, with D unclear. V shed 4 bases and J shed 2 bases, with 10 bases lying between them. Germline V gene sequence: CDR1 SGHRS, CDR2 YFSETQ. The CDR3 extends over 14 amino acids. DNA for the CDR3: TGCGCCAGCAGCCCCCGAGAGGCTGGAAACACCATATATTTT. Translation: CASSPREAGNTIYF.

A single count supports this clone. The V gene is TRBV15, the J gene TRBJ2-5; D not resolved. The V end lost 1 base, the J end lost 5 bases, and 8 bases lay between the germline ends. The CDR3 sequence is 13 residues long. Germline loops: CDR1 LNHNV, CDR2 YYDKDF (reference sequence). The CDR3 DNA follows: TGTGCCACCAGCAGAGTATACTGGGAGACCCAGTACTTC. Amino acids: CATSRVYWETQYF.

This chain connects TRBV3-1 (or the pseudogene TRBV3-2) to TRBJ1-2, with no clear D. Trimming removed 2 bases from V and 4 bases from J, with 5 bases in between. The CDR3 is made up of 12 amino acids. The germline V gene has CDR1 LGHDT and CDR2 YNNKEL (reference sequence). CDR3 coding DNA: TGTGCCAGCAGCCAACAGATCTATGGCTACACCTTC. The encoded protein is CASSQQIYGYTF.

The V call is TRBV27, the J call TRBJ2-7; TRBD1 matches at 8 bases. Germline CDR1 is MNHEY and CDR2 is SMNVEV (reference sequence). The CDR3 runs 14 residues. Trimming took 5 bases from V and 4 from J; bases not matched to a gene: 7. The CDR3 nucleotides are TGTGCCAGCAGTCCCTGGGACAGGTATTACGAGCAGTACTTC. This translates into CASSPWDRYYEQYF.

This chain joins TRBV4-1 and TRBJ1-6, with D possibly being TRBD1 (5 bases). The CDR3 is made up of 15 amino acids. Germline CDR1 and CDR2: MGHRA and YSYEKL. The ends were cut back, 1 base at V and 9 bases at J, with 13 bases in the middle. CDR3 coding DNA: TGCGCCAGCAGCCAAGTATCGGGGGGGGGTTCACCCCTCCACTTT. Encoded protein: CASSQVSGGGSPLHF.

V and J are TRBV28 and TRBJ1-2; TRBD1 matches 8 bases. The CDR3 is 19 amino acids. Germline V gene data show CDR1 as MDHEN and CDR2 as SYDVKM. Trimming cost V 7 bases and J 3 bases; bases outside gene matches: 22. In DNA form, the CDR3 reads TGTGCCAGCATTAGCTTTGGGGTTTCCCGGGACAGGAGTCACTATGGCTACACCTTC. It is translated as CASISFGVSRDRSHYGYTF.

The rearrangement uses TRBV5-1 and TRBJ1-1; TRBD1 matches at 10 bases. Looked up from germline, CDR1 is SGHRS and CDR2 is YFSETQ. The CDR3 loop spans 13 amino acids. Trimming cost V 4 bases and J 11 bases; bases outside gene matches: 8. Here the CDR3 reads CASSRDRGGLAFF. The CDR3 DNA reads TGCGCCAGCAGCAGGGACAGGGGAGGATTGGCTTTCTTT.

The chain has TRBV14 and TRBJ2-7, with D possibly TRBD2 on 6 matching bases. V lost 4 bases, J lost 3 bases, and 13 bases lay in between. Germline assignment: CDR1 SGHDN and CDR2 FVKESK. This CDR3 is built from 14 residues. The CDR3 loop reads CASSPDGGIYEQYF. In nucleotides, the CDR3 is TGTGCCAGCAGCCCCGACGGGGGAATCTACGAGCAGTACTTC.

The chain employs TRBV11-3 and TRBJ2-2, with 11 nucleotides matching TRBD1. Germline CDR1 reads SGHNT; CDR2 reads YENEEA. The CDR3 runs to 16 residues. V gave up 5 bases and J gave up 7 bases; unmatched junction bases: 9. The CDR3 nucleotides are TGTGCCAGCAGCGGAGGGACAGGGGGGCGGGACGGGGAGCTGTTTTTT. Residues: CASSGGTGGRDGELFF.

CDR3 residues: CASSTSGRPYNEQFF. The CDR3 DNA sequence: TGTGCCAGCAGCACTAGCGGGAGACCCTACAATGAGCAGTTCTTC. This rearrangement joins TRBV9 to TRBJ2-1, with TRBD2 identical over 11 bases. With 4 bases clipped from V and 2 bases from J, the junction kept 2 bases outside the gene matches. The CDR3 is made up of 15 amino acids. Per germline, CDR1 SGDLS and CDR2 YYNGEE.

V and J are TRBV10-3 and TRBJ2-2, with 8 positions matching TRBD2. The CDR3 runs 16 residues. Trimming took 2 bases from V and 2 from J; bases not matched to a gene: 4. Germline-derived CDR1 and CDR2 are ENHRY and SYGVKD. The CDR3 sequence is CAISENGRANTGELFF. The CDR3 DNA is TGTGCCATCAGTGAGAACGGGAGGGCCAACACCGGGGAGCTGTTTTTT.

The rearrangement uses TRBV19 and TRBJ1-1; TRBD1 might be the D (6 bases). The CDR3 extends over 15 amino acids. V lost 8 bases, J lost 2 bases, and 18 bases lay in between. Germline V gives CDR1 LNHDA, CDR2 SQIVND (reference sequence). Here the CDR3 reads CASRRGGQRNTEAFF. CDR3 in DNA: TGTGCCAGTCGGAGGGGGGGACAAAGAAACACTGAAGCTTTCTTT.

This clone was observed a handful of times. V usage is TRBV28 and J usage is TRBJ2-7; D possibly corresponds to TRBD2 (5 bases). Trimming removed 4 bases at V and 2 bases at J, with 15 bases between. Germline CDR1 MDHEN, CDR2 SYDVKM. CDR3 length equals 15 residues. The CDR3 DNA sequence: TGTGCCAGCAGTTCCACCTTGGGCGGGCCCTACGAGCAGTACTTC. As protein: CASSSTLGGPYEQYF.

V and J are TRBV5-4 and TRBJ2-7, with a possible D match to TRBD1 (6 bases). Trimming pared 4 bases from V and 1 base from J, leaving 18 bases between. The CDR3 is made up of 16 amino acids. CDR1 and CDR2 (germline): SGHNT, YYREEE (reference sequence). CDR3 amino acids: CASSRPTGPSSYEQYF. In DNA form, the CDR3 reads TGTGCCAGCAGCCGACCGACAGGACCCTCATCCTACGAGCAGTACTTC.

The gene calls are TRBV27 and TRBJ1-5, with D perhaps TRBD1 (5 bases). The CDR3 runs 15 residues. Looked up from germline, CDR1 is MNHEY and CDR2 is SMNVEV (reference sequence). With 5 bases removed from V and 3 bases from J, the gap between germline ends came to 14 bases. The CDR3 DNA reads TGTGCCAGCAGTCCTAGGGGAGGAATCAATCAGCCCCAGCATTTT. It is translated as CASSPRGGINQPQHF.

The chain couples TRBV2 to TRBJ1-2, with 12 bases aligning to TRBD1. With V trimmed by 7 bases and J by 7 bases, 10 bases remained unmatched. Germline assignment: CDR1 SNHLY and CDR2 FYNNEI. This CDR3 is 15 amino acids long. The CDR3 region is CASTKWDRGLGGYTF. The CDR3 DNA is TGTGCCAGCACCAAATGGGACAGGGGGCTAGGTGGCTACACCTTC.

The chain combines TRBV5-1 with TRBJ2-1; perhaps D is TRBD1 or TRBD2 (5 bases each). Trimming shortened V by 4 bases and J by 9 bases, and 17 bases separated the two germline ends. Germline lookup yields CDR1 SGHRS and CDR2 YFSETQ. This CDR3 is built from 14 residues. The CDR3 DNA sequence: TGCGCCAGCAGCCTGGGGGAACTAGTGGGTGAGCAGTTCTTC. Translated, it gives CASSLGELVGEQFF.

This clone was detected once. The V gene is TRBV3-1 (or the pseudogene TRBV3-2), the J gene TRBJ2-5, with D tentatively TRBD2 (5 bases). The CDR3 totals 14 residues. V was pared by 2 bases and J by 6 bases, with 13 bases between. The germline CDR1 and CDR2 sequences are LGHDT and YNNKEL (reference sequence). CDR3 sequence reads: CASSQHGSRQTQYF. In DNA form, the CDR3 reads TGTGCCAGCAGCCAACATGGGAGTAGGCAGACCCAGTACTTC.

This clone was seen only a few times. The rearrangement uses TRBV4-1 and TRBJ2-2; perhaps TRBD2 as D (6 bases). Trimming left V 1 base short and J 5 bases short, with 8 bases between. The germline gives CDR1 MGHRA, CDR2 YSYEKL. The CDR3 consists of 14 residues. The CDR3 region has the DNA TGCGCCAGCAGCCAAGTGGAGGGGACCGGGGAGCTGTTTTTT. Translating gives CASSQVEGTGELFF.